One sample yielded the 12 T cell receptor beta chains listed below, sequenced in a study of identical twins. TCRdb called the 5' RACE reads again in MiXCR, with one record for every CDR3 protein. This table has 1.5 million to 2 million distinct CDR3 sequences, 32% appearing once. The material sequenced was cord blood. Every receptor here comes from a newborn girl in good health.

This clonotype was seen only a few times. The gene calls are TRBV20-1 and TRBJ2-1; D is uncertain. V was clipped by 5 bases and J by 3 bases, with 11 bases between them. The CDR3 length is 13 residues. Germline CDR1 is DFQATT and CDR2 is SNEGSKA (reference sequence). CDR3 sequence reads: CSAHPVDYNEQFF. Here the CDR3 DNA reads TGCAGTGCTCACCCAGTAGACTACAATGAGCAGTTCTTC.

The table lists this clonotype with a count of one. The genes are TRBV7-9 and TRBJ1-6; D might be TRBD1 (5 bases). Germline V CDR1 and CDR2: SEHNR, FQNEAQ (reference sequence). Trimming shortened V by 6 bases and J by 6 bases, and 15 bases separated the two germline ends. The CDR3 has 15 residues. CDR3 DNA: TGTGCCAGCAGTACAGGCCCCCGGGGTAATTCACCCCTCCACTTT. Amino acids: CASSTGPRGNSPLHF.

This clonotype has only a few counts. The J gene is TRBJ2-3, the V gene TRBV19; tentatively, D is TRBD1 (5 bases). This CDR3 spans 13 amino acids. Germline assignment: CDR1 LNHDA and CDR2 SQIVND (reference sequence). V was shortened by 3 bases and J by 4 bases, with 8 bases between the two germline ends. DNA of the CDR3: TGTGCCAGTAGTATTCGCAGGGCAGATACGCAGTATTTT. Translated: CASSIRRADTQYF.

This clonotype was counted between two and nine times. The chain is built from TRBV6-5 and TRBJ2-1; 15 nucleotides match TRBD2. Germline loops: CDR1 MNHEY, CDR2 SVGAGI. The V and J ends lost 3 bases and 7 bases, in that order; junction bases with no gene match: 7. The CDR3 is 17 residues long. The CDR3 loop is CASSYPGLAGGRNEQFF. Here the CDR3 DNA reads TGTGCCAGCAGTTATCCGGGACTAGCGGGAGGTCGTAATGAGCAGTTCTTC.

This clonotype was detected only a few times. The chain is built from TRBV18 and TRBJ1-2, with D possibly being TRBD1 (5 bases). The CDR3 spans 14 residues. Trimming cost V 0 bases and J 2 bases, with 7 bases left between them. The germline gives CDR1 KGHSH, CDR2 LQKENI. The chain's CDR3 is CASSPPGPNYGYTF. The CDR3 coding sequence is TGTGCCAGCTCACCACCGGGACCCAACTATGGCTACACCTTC.

This chain joins TRBV20-1 and TRBJ1-3; D ambiguous. The germline CDR1 and CDR2 sequences are DFQATT and SNEGSKA (reference sequence). This CDR3 has 14 amino acids. The V end lost 4 bases, the J end lost 0 bases, and 10 bases lay between the germline ends. The CDR3 here is CSATGRSSGNTIYF. The CDR3 DNA is TGCAGTGCTACCGGACGTAGCTCTGGAAACACCATATATTTT.

This sequence joins TRBV3-1 and TRBJ2-1; 11 bases line up with TRBD2. This CDR3 has 16 residues. V was pared by 4 bases and J by 9 bases, with 11 bases of the junction left unmatched. Germline CDR1 and CDR2: LGHDT and YNNKEL (reference sequence). The CDR3 nucleotides read TGTGCCAGCAGCCTTAATAGCGGGGGGGCTCTTTTTGAGCAGTTCTTC. It translates to CASSLNSGGALFEQFF.

The chain recombines TRBV5-4 with TRBJ2-4; 9 nucleotides agree with TRBD1. The assigned J gene may be wrong: the sequence end matches TRBJ2-7 better. CDR3 length: 15 residues. The germline V gene has CDR1 SGHNT and CDR2 YYREEE (reference sequence). The CDR3 sequence is CASSLTGGHYYEQYF. The CDR3 coding sequence is TGTGCCAGCAGCTTGACAGGGGGCCACTACTACGAGCAGTACTTC.

The chain carries TRBV28 and TRBJ2-1; 13 nucleotides align to TRBD2. Germline CDR1 and CDR2: MDHEN and SYDVKM. The junction had 8 bases not matched to a gene; V was cut back by 1 base and J by 8 bases. This CDR3 has 17 amino acids. Here the CDR3 DNA reads TGTGCCAGCAGTTTATTCCGACTAGCGGGAGGAGCATATGAGCAGTTCTTC. Its protein is CASSLFRLAGGAYEQFF.

The gene calls are TRBV24-1 and TRBJ1-2; D remains ambiguous. The CDR3 sequence is 13 residues long. Germline values: CDR1 KGHDR, CDR2 SFDVKD. V lost 5 bases to trimming and J lost 3 bases, with 9 bases between them. The CDR3 region is CATSGGEYYGYTF. DNA for the CDR3: TGTGCCACCAGTGGGGGAGAGTACTATGGCTACACCTTC.

There are a few counts of this clonotype. The chain combines TRBV20-1 with TRBJ1-4; D perhaps matches TRBD1 (6 bases). The V gene's germline CDR1 is DFQATT and CDR2 SNEGSKA (reference sequence). Trimming pared 3 bases from V and 3 bases from J, leaving 17 bases between. The CDR3 is 16 residues long. The CDR3 DNA reads TGCAGTGCTAGGAAAGGGGGGATTGCGGCTAATGAAAAACTGTTTTTT. Its protein is CSARKGGIAANEKLFF.

The sample holds a few counts of this clonotype. V and J are TRBV25-1 and TRBJ2-7; possible D gene TRBD1, 6 bases. This CDR3 has 13 amino acids. V was pared by 8 bases and J by 2 bases, with 13 bases between. Germline lookup yields CDR1 MGHDK and CDR2 SYGVNS. The CDR3 coding sequence is TGTGCCAGCGTACGGGACATACCCTACGAGCAGTACTTC. Protein sequence: CASVRDIPYEQYF.